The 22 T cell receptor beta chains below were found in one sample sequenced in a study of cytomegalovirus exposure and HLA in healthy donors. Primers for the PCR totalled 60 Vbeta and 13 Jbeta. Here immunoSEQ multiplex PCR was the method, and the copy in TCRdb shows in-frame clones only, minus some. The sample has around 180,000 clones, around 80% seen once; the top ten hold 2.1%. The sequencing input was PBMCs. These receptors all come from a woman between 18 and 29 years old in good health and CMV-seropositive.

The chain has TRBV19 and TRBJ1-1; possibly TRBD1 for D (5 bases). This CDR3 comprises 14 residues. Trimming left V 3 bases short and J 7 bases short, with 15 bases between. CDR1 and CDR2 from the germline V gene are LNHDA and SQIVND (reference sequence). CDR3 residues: CASSIGGRTVEAFF. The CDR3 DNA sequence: TGTGCCAGTAGTATTGGGGGGAGGACGGTTGAAGCTTTCTTT.

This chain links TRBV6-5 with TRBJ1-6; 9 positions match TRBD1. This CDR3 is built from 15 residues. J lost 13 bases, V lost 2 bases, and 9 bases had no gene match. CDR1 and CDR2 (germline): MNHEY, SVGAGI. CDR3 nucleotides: TGTGCCAGCAGTTACGCGGGACAGGGAAAGTGGCCCCTCCACTTT. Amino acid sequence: CASSYAGQGKWPLHF.

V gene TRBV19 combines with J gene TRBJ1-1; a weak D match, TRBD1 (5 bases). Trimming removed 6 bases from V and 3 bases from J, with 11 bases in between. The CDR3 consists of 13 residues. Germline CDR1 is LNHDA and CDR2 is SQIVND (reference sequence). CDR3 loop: CASSMTAYTEAFF. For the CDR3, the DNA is TGTGCCAGTAGCATGACAGCTTACACTGAAGCTTTCTTT.

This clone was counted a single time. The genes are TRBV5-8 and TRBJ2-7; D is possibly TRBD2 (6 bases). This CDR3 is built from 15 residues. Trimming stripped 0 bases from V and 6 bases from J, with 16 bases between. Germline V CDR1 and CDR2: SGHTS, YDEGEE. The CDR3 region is CASSLDQRVNAEQYV. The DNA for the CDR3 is TGTGCCAGCAGCTTGGACCAGCGGGTAAATGCCGAGCAGTACGTC.

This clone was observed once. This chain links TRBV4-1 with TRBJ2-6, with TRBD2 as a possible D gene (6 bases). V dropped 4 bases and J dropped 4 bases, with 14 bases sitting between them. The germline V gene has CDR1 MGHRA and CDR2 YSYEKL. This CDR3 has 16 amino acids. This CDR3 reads CASSPLRGSGANVLTF. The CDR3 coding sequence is TGCGCCAGCAGCCCCCTTCGGGGGTCCGGGGCCAACGTCCTGACTTTC.

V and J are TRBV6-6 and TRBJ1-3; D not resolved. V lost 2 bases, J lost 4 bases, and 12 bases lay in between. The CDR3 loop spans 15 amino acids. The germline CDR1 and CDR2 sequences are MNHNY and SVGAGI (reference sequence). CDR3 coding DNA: TGTGCCAGCAGTTACCCCAGGTTGCTCGGAAACACCATATATTTT. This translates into CASSYPRLLGNTIYF.

CDR3 sequence (DNA): TGTGCCAGCAGCATCCGGGGGGCGGAGACCCAGTACTTC. It translates to CASSIRGAETQYF. This chain joins TRBV7-2 and TRBJ2-5; D possibly corresponds to TRBD2 (7 bases). Germline lookup yields CDR1 SGHTA and CDR2 FQGNSA. Trimming cost V 5 bases and J 5 bases, with 12 bases left between them. CDR3 length: 13 amino acids. The variable domain in full, completed from reference TRBV7-2 and TRBJ2-5, reads GAGVSQSPSNKVTEKGKDVELRCDPISGHTALYWYRQSLGQGLEFLIYFQGNSAPDKSGLPSDRFSAERTGGSVSTLTIQRTQQEDSAVYLCASSIRGAETQYFGPGTRLLVL.

The chain's CDR3 is CASSLVSGGPTYEQYF. In DNA form, the CDR3 reads TGCGCCAGCAGCTTGGTAAGCGGGGGGCCCACCTACGAGCAGTACTTC. This chain joins TRBV5-1 and TRBJ2-7; 9 positions match TRBD2. This CDR3 spans 16 amino acids. Germline V gives CDR1 SGHRS, CDR2 YFSETQ. V dropped 0 bases and J dropped 2; count of bases not matched to a gene: 6. Filled out from reference TRBV5-1 and TRBJ2-7, the complete variable domain reads KAGVTQTPRYLIKTRGQQVTLSCSPISGHRSVSWYQQTPGQGLQFLFEYFSETQRNKGNFPGRFSGRQFSNSRSEMNVSTLELGDSALYLCASSLVSGGPTYEQYFGPGTRLTVT.

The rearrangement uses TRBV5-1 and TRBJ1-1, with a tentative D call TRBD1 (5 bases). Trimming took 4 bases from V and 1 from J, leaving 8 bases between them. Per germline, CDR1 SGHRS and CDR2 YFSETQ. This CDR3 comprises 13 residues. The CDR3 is CASSTQGNTEAFF. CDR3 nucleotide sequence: TGCGCCAGCAGCACCCAGGGGAACACTGAAGCTTTCTTT.

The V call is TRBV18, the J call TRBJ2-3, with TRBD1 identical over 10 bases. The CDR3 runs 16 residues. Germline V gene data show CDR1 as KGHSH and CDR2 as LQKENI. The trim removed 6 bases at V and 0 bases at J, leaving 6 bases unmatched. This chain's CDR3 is CASSHGQGGSTDTQYF. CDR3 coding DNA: TGTGCCAGCTCCCACGGACAGGGGGGGAGCACAGATACGCAGTATTTT.

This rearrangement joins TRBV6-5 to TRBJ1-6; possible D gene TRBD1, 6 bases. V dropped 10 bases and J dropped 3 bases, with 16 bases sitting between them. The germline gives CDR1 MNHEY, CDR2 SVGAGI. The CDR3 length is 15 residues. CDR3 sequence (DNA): TGTGCCACCACTGGGGGCCGCCACTATAATTCACCCCTCCACTTT. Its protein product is CATTGGRHYNSPLHF.

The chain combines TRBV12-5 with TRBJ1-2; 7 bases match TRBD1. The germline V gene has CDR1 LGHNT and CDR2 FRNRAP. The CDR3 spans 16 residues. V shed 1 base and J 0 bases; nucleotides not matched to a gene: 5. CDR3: CASGLGQGQSNYGYTF. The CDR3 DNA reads TGTGCTAGTGGTTTGGGACAGGGACAATCTAACTATGGCTACACCTTC.

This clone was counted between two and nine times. The DNA for the CDR3 is TGTGCCAGCAGCCCCTCAGGTGGGGGGATAGAGTATGGCTACACCTTC. Its translation is CASSPSGGGIEYGYTF. The chain recombines TRBV5-5 with TRBJ1-2; weak D call: TRBD1 (5 bases). The germline V gene encodes CDR1 SGHKS and CDR2 YYEKEE (reference sequence). V was trimmed by 4 bases and J by 5 bases, leaving 21 bases between them. This CDR3 comprises 16 residues. The full variable domain, with the rest looked up from reference TRBV5-5 and TRBJ1-2, is DAGVTQSPTHLIKTRGQQVTLRCSPISGHKSVSWYQQVLGQGPQFIFQYYEKEERGRGNFPDRFSARQFPNYSSELNVNALLLGDSALYLCASSPSGGGIEYGYTFGSGTRLTVV.

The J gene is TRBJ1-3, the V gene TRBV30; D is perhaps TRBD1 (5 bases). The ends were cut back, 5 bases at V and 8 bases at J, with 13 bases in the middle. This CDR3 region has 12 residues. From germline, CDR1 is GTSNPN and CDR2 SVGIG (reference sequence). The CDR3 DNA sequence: TGTGCCTGGGCCCTTCAGGGCGACACCATATATTTT. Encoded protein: CAWALQGDTIYF.

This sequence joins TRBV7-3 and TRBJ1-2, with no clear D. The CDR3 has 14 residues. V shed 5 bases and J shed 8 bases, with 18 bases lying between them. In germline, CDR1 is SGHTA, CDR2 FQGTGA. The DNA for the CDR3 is TGTGCCAGCAGCATCGGCCCCACGGGAAGCGGCTACACCTTC. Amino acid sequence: CASSIGPTGSGYTF.

The CDR3 DNA reads as TGTGCCAGCAGCTTAGATTATTCCGCAGGGATGAACACTGAAGCTTTCTTT. It specifies CASSLDYSAGMNTEAFF. The chain is built from TRBV11-3 and TRBJ1-1; D perhaps matches TRBD1 (5 bases). The CDR3 length is 17 residues. V was trimmed by 0 bases and J by 0 bases, leaving 14 bases between them. Germline V lookup: CDR1 SGHNT, CDR2 YENEEA.

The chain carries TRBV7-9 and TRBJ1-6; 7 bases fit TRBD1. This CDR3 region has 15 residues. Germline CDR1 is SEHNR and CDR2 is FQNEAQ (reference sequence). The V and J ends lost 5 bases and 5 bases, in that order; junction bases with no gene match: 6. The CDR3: CASSTGDSHNSPLHF. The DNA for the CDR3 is TGTGCCAGCAGCACAGGGGACAGCCATAATTCACCCCTCCACTTT.

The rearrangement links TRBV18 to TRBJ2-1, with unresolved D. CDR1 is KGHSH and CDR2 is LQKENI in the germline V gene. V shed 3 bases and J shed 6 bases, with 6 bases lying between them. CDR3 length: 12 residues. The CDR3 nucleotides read TGTGCCAGCTCACCGTCAGGCAATGAGCAGTTCTTC. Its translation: CASSPSGNEQFF.

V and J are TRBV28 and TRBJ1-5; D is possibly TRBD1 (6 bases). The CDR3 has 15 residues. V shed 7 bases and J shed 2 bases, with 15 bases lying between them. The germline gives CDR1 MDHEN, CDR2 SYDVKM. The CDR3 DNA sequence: TGTGCCAGCACCCGAACGGGGGGCGGCAATCAGCCCCAGCATTTT. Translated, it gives CASTRTGGGNQPQHF.

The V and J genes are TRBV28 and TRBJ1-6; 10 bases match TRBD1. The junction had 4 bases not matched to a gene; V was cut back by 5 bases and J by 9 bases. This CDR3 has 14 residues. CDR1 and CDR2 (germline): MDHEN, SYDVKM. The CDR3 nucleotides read TGTGCCAGCAGTCCGGGACAGGGGTTTTCACCCCTCCACTTT. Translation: CASSPGQGFSPLHF.

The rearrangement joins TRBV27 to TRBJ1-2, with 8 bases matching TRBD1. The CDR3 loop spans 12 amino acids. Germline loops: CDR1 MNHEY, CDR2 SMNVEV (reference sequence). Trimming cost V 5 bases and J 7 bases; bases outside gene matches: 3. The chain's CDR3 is CASSMDRVGYTF. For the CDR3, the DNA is TGTGCCAGCAGTATGGACAGGGTTGGCTACACCTTC.

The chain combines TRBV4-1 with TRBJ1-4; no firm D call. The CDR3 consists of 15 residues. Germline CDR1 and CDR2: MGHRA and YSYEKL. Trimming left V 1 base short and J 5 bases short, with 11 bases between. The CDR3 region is CASSQGRGPNEKLFF. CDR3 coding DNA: TGCGCCAGCAGCCAAGGACGTGGGCCGAATGAAAAACTGTTTTTT.